This TCR beta chain comes out of a study of shared clonotypes between healthy human individuals. Profiled with immunoSEQ multiplex PCR; TCRdb holds only in-frame clones, not every one. The sample contains some 510,000 clones, approximately 79% of which appear only once. The CDR3 loop spans 13 amino acids. The V and J ends lost 1 base and 1 base respectively, with 4 bases between them. Germline CDR1 reads SGHDN; CDR2 reads FVKESK. V usage is TRBV14 and J usage is TRBJ1-2; D uncertain. The sequence derives from a woman in her thirties or forties in good health. Some clones in this sample may be carry-over from other donors' samples. What was sequenced was PBMCs. CDR3 residues: CASSQGINYGYTF. DNA for the CDR3: TGTGCCAGCAGCCAAGGGATTAACTATGGCTACACCTTC.